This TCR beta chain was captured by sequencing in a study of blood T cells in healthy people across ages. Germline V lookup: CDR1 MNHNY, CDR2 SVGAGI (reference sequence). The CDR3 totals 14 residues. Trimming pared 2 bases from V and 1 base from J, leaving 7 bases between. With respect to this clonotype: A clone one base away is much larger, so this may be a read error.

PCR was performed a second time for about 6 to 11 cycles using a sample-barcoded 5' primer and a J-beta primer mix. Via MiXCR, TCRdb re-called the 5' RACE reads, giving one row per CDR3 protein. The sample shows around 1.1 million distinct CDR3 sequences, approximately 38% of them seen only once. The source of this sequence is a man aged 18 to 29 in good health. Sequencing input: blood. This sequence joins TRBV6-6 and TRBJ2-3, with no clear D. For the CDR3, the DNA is TGTGCCAGCAGTTACGCACGGGGCACAGATACGCAGTATTTT. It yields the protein CASSYARGTDTQYF.